The clone carrying this T cell receptor beta chain was counted at least ten times. Its antigen is currently unknown. This sample stems from a study of T cells in Graves' hyperthyroidism and ophthalmopathy. Study-wide results and caveats: Ophthalmopathy prediction by the model preceded onset by a median 6.5 months.

Amplified regions were TCR beta CDR3 sequences from RNA transcripts. Carried out on the TCR CDR3, a first-round RT-PCR used the HTBI primer set. TCRdb used MiXCR to reprocess the multiplex PCR reads, holding one entry per CDR3 protein. The sample holds fewer than 450,000 distinct CDR3 sequences, 13% to 15% seen once. Diagnosis rested on symptoms, serum thyroxine and TRAb, thyroid ultrasound, and orbital computed tomography. From more than 8 ml of fresh peripheral blood, PBMCs were isolated. This CDR3 is built from 11 residues. The germline V gene encodes CDR1 GTSNPN and CDR2 SVGIG (reference sequence). V lost 3 bases and J 7 bases, leaving 7 bases between the germline ends.

V usage is TRBV30 and J usage is TRBJ1-3, with D uncertain. This TCR derives from an older woman with Graves' ophthalmopathy. The sample comprised blood. CDR3 sequence reads: CAWRSRNTIYF. The CDR3 nucleotides read TGTGCCTGGAGGTCGAGGAACACCATATATTTT.